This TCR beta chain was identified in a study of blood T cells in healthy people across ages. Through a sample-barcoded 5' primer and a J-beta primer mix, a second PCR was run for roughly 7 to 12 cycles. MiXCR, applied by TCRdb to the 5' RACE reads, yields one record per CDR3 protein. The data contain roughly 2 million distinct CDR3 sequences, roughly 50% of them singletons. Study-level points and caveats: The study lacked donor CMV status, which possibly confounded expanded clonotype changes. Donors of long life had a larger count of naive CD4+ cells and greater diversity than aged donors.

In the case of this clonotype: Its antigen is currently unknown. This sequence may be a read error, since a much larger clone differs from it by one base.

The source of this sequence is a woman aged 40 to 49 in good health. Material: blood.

The CDR3 protein is CASSQDGAKNIQYF. In DNA form, the CDR3 reads TGTGCCAGCAGCCAAGACGGGGCCAAAAACATTCAGTACTTC. The chain carries TRBV7-9 and TRBJ2-4, with D hard to call. Trimming left V 5 bases short and J 1 base short, with 9 bases between. The CDR3 totals 14 residues. CDR1 and CDR2 from the germline V gene are SEHNR and FQNEAQ (reference sequence). The full variable domain, rest sourced from reference TRBV7-9 and TRBJ2-4, is DTGVSQNPRHKITKRGQNVTFRCDPISEHNRLYWYRQTLGQGPEFLTYFQNEAQLEKSRLLSDRFSAERPKGSFSTLEIQRTEQGDSAMYLCASSQDGAKNIQYFGAGTRLSVL.